This is a list of T cell receptor beta chains from one sample in a study of regulatory T cells in long-lasting Graves disease. TCRdb ran MiXCR on the multiplex PCR reads and lists one entry per CDR3 protein. The profile shows around 360,000 distinct CDR3 sequences, roughly 15% of them singletons. In addition, the sample was reused for a study of T cells in Graves' hyperthyroidism and ophthalmopathy.

The sequencing here drew on peripheral blood mononuclear cells (PBMCs), taken at new diagnosis, from a patient treated with antithyroid drugs. These receptors all stem from a woman younger than 30 with Graves disease. Each CDR3 is given with its conserved first and last residue. Each record gives: V gene, D gene, clone size, J gene, CDR3 DNA, CDR3 protein. A D gene is named only where the DNA matches it firmly. Clone sizes are given selectively: once, few, many, or a class where the clone is expanded.

>TRBV2|-|many|TRBJ2-1
TGTGCCAGCAGTCCGGATACCGGGGGAGGCCCGTTCTTC
CASSPDTGGGPFF
>TRBV9|-|few|TRBJ2-2
TGTGCCAGTCGGGCTAGTAGGAGCGGACGAAACACCGGGGAGCTGTTTTTT
CASRASRSGRNTGELFF
>TRBV11-1|-|many|TRBJ1-2
TGTGCCAGCAGCTTAAACAGGGAACGGGGCTACACCTTC
CASSLNRERGYTF
>TRBV12-3/TRBV12-4|TRBD1|once|TRBJ1-5
TGTGCCAGCAGTTTCCGGGACAGCGATCAGCCCCAGCATTTT
CASSFRDSDQPQHF
>TRBV7-6|-|many|TRBJ1-1
TGTGCCAGCAGCTTAGGGGGGAGTAGCACTGAAGCTTTCTTT
CASSLGGSSTEAFF
>TRBV28|-|many|TRBJ1-2
TGTGCCAGCAGTTTAGGGGTAGGCTATGGCTACACCTTC
CASSLGVGYGYTF
>TRBV2|TRBD1|-|TRBJ1-4
TGTGCCAGCAGCTCCTTTGGACAGGGGAATGAAAAACTGTTTTTT
CASSSFGQGNEKLFF
>TRBV28|-|many|TRBJ2-2
TGTGCCAGCAGTTTACTGGGGCAGGGCACCGGGGAGCTGTTTTTT
CASSLLGQGTGELFF
>TRBV3-1|-|many|TRBJ1-5
TGTGCCAGCAGCCAAGATTTTGGACCCGCAGGCCCCCAGCATTTT
CASSQDFGPAGPQHF
>TRBV18|TRBD1|many|TRBJ1-3
TGTGCCAGCTCACCGGCCGGGACAGCAGGAAACACCATATATTTT
CASSPAGTAGNTIYF
>TRBV5-6|TRBD1|many|TRBJ2-5
TGTGCCAGCAGCCCGGACAGGGTCGGAAAGACCCAGTACTTC
CASSPDRVGKTQYF
>TRBV9|TRBD2|many|TRBJ2-1
TGTGCCAGCAGCGCAGGGACTAGCGGGGGAGACAATGAGCAGTTCTTC
CASSAGTSGGDNEQFF
>TRBV2|-|many|TRBJ2-1
TGTGCCAGCGGGATCGGGAATGAGCAGTTCTTC
CASGIGNEQFF
>TRBV6-5|-|-|TRBJ2-3
TGTGCCAGCAGTTCCGTCGCGGCGGACTCGGATACGCAGTATTTT
CASSSVAADSDTQYF
>TRBV3-1|TRBD2|-|TRBJ2-1
TGTGCCAGCAGCCAAGTTAGGGGTCTAGCGGGTACAGGGGAGCAGTTCTTC
CASSQVRGLAGTGEQFF
>TRBV3-1|-|many|TRBJ2-7
TGTGCCAGCAGCCAATTGGACCAGTACGAGCAGTACTTC
CASSQLDQYEQYF
>TRBV6-2/TRBV6-3|-|-|TRBJ1-2
TGTGCCAGCAGTTACGAGGGGCGGGCTTCCTATGGCTACACCTTC
CASSYEGRASYGYTF
>TRBV7-3|TRBD2|few|TRBJ2-2
TGTGCCAGCAGCTCCGGGGGGGCCTTGATCGGCGGGGAGCTGTTTTTT
CASSSGGALIGGELFF
>TRBV20-1|TRBD2|-|TRBJ2-7
TGCAGTGCTAGTAGGGGACTATACCTCCGAGGGCACTTC
CSASRGLYLRGHF
>TRBV12-3/TRBV12-4|-|-|TRBJ1-1
TGTGCCAGCAACCAGACAGTAACCGGAGCTTTCTTT
CASNQTVTGAFF
>TRBV11-2|TRBD1|many|TRBJ2-7
TGTGCCAGCAGCGTCCGGGACAGAAGAACCTACGAGCAGTACTTC
CASSVRDRRTYEQYF
>TRBV28|-|many|TRBJ2-7
TGTGCCAGCAGCCCACTCCGCAGCTCCTACGAGCAGTACTTC
CASSPLRSSYEQYF
>TRBV25-1|TRBD1|few|TRBJ2-5
TGTGCCAGCAGTCCATGGACAGGGGGCGCCGAGACCCAGTACTTC
CASSPWTGGAETQYF
>TRBV27|-|-|TRBJ1-1
TGTGCCAGCAGTTTTCAGGGCGACACTGAAGCTTTCTTT
CASSFQGDTEAFF
>TRBV27|TRBD2|-|TRBJ2-1
TGTGCCAGCCGCGGGAGAAGCTCCTACGATGAGCAGTTCTTC
CASRGRSSYDEQFF
>TRBV28|TRBD1|few|TRBJ2-1
TGTGCCAGCAGTGAGGACAGGGGAGGTTACGATGAGCAGTTCTTC
CASSEDRGGYDEQFF
>TRBV5-1|-|-|TRBJ1-2
TGCGCCAGCAGGGATAGGGGTGTAGGTGGCTACACCTTC
CASRDRGVGGYTF
>TRBV2|-|many|TRBJ1-4
TGTGCCTGGCGGGACGGCCCGGGGGGTGAAAAACTGTTTTTT
CAWRDGPGGEKLFF
>TRBV15|TRBD1|few|TRBJ2-2
TGTGCCGCCAGCACTAATCAACAGGGGGCGGGCACCGGGGAGCTGTTTTTT
CAASTNQQGAGTGELFF
>TRBV6-2/TRBV6-3|TRBD2|many|TRBJ2-1
TGTGCCAGCAGTTACTCAGCCCGGCGGGGGGGCCGCAATGAGCAGTTCTTC
CASSYSARRGGRNEQFF
>TRBV5-1|-|many|TRBJ2-3
TGCGCCAGCAGCTACCGAGGGGGGGAAATGGATACGCAGTATTTT
CASSYRGGEMDTQYF
>TRBV27|TRBD2|-|TRBJ2-1
TGTGCCAGCAGTTTAGCGGGAGGGCCCAACTACAATGAGCAGTTCTTC
CASSLAGGPNYNEQFF
>TRBV4-1|-|-|TRBJ1-1
TGCGCCAGCAGCCAAGGTAAGGGGTCGAACACTGAAGCTTTCTTT
CASSQGKGSNTEAFF
>TRBV18|TRBD2|many|TRBJ2-7
TGTGCCAGCTCACCAAGTCGTATAGCGGGAGGCCTAACCTACGAGCAGTACTTC
CASSPSRIAGGLTYEQYF